The rows below give T cell receptor beta chains drawn from one sample of a study of cytomegalovirus exposure and HLA in healthy donors. TCRdb's copy holds only in-frame clones and misses some; the assay was immunoSEQ multiplex PCR. The sample lists 190,000 or so clones; 83% were seen once. The specimen was PBMCs. The receptor source for this set is a man over 45 in good health and CMV-seronegative. The CDR3 runs from the conserved cysteine through the conserved F or W. A D gene is named only where the DNA matches it firmly. A clone size is listed for some rows: how often the clone was seen (once, few, many), or a class if it is expanded.

TRBJ1-2 TRBD1 . TRBV6-5 CASSPGTGVLRGYTF TGTGCCAGCAGTCCCGGGACAGGGGTTTTAAGGGGCTACACCTTC
TRBJ2-7 TRBD1 . TRBV7-9 CASSLTGGASYEQYF TGTGCCAGCAGCTTGACAGGGGGCGCGTCCTACGAGCAGTACTTC
TRBJ1-2 TRBD1 . TRBV18 CASSPPGQNSYGYTF TGTGCCAGCTCACCACCGGGACAGAACTCCTATGGCTACACCTTC
TRBJ2-5 TRBD2 . TRBV10-3 CAISGGGETQYF TGTGCCATCAGTGGGGGGGGAGAGACCCAGTACTTC
TRBJ2-1 TRBD2 . TRBV5-1 CASSLTLAGGILQNEQFF TGCGCCAGCAGCTTGACCCTAGCGGGAGGGATTCTACAGAATGAGCAGTTCTTC
TRBJ2-7 TRBD1 . TRBV9 CASSPQTGGTYEQYF TGTGCCAGCAGCCCCCAGACAGGGGGAACCTACGAGCAGTACTTC
TRBJ2-5 TRBD1 . TRBV5-1 CASSLGQYQETQYF TGCGCCAGCAGCCTGGGACAGTACCAAGAGACCCAGTACTTC
TRBJ1-2 . once TRBV5-1 CASSRGGYYGYTF TGCGCCAGCAGCCGTGGAGGGTACTATGGCTACACCTTC
TRBJ2-1 TRBD2 . TRBV19 CASSTSGYSYNEQFF TGTGCCAGTAGTACTAGCGGGTACTCCTACAATGAGCAGTTCTTC
TRBJ1-6 . . TRBV11-2 CASSFQGRNSPLHF TGTGCCAGCAGCTTCCAGGGCAGGAATTCACCCCTCCACTTT
TRBJ1-2 TRBD1 . TRBV12-5 CASGRNRGQIYGYTF TGTGCTAGTGGCCGCAACAGGGGGCAGATCTATGGCTACACCTTC
TRBJ1-4 TRBD1 . TRBV19 CASSNPQGAREKLFF TGTGCCAGTAGTAACCCACAGGGGGCGAGGGAAAAACTGTTTTTT
TRBJ2-7 TRBD2 . TRBV6-5 CASNAGGGYEQYF TGTGCCAGCAACGCGGGAGGAGGGTACGAGCAGTACTTC
TRBJ2-3 . . TRBV9 CASSVDRLLAPSTQYF TGTGCCAGCAGCGTAGATCGATTGCTAGCACCGAGTACGCAGTATTTT
TRBJ1-4 . . TRBV2 CASKISEGSKLFF TGTGCCAGCAAAATCTCTGAGGGCTCGAAACTGTTTTTT
TRBJ2-5 TRBD1 . TRBV2 CASSTGTGAEETQYF TGTGCCAGCAGTACCGGGACAGGGGCCGAAGAGACCCAGTACTTC
TRBJ2-2 TRBD2 . TRBV9 CASSKRASGDTGELFF TGTGCCAGCAGCAAGAGGGCTAGCGGGGACACCGGGGAGCTGTTTTTT
TRBJ2-7 TRBD2 once TRBV2 CASRGFGSGGYSYEQYF TGTGCCAGCCGGGGGTTTGGTAGCGGGGGGTACTCCTACGAGCAGTACTTC
TRBJ2-2 TRBD2 . TRBV29-1 CSVGTSGGGELFF TGCAGCGTGGGGACTAGCGGGGGCGGGGAGCTGTTTTTT
TRBJ2-7 . . TRBV7-2 CASSPHGGLGEQYF TGTGCCAGCAGCCCCCACGGGGGTTTGGGAGAGCAGTACTTC
TRBJ1-3 . . TRBV9 CASSVGDTSGNTIYF TGTGCCAGCAGCGTGGGGGACACCTCTGGAAACACCATATATTTT
TRBJ2-7 TRBD1 . TRBV29-1 CSVVTGTGGSYEQYF TGCAGCGTAGTTACCGGGACAGGGGGCTCCTACGAGCAGTACTTC
TRBJ1-6 . . TRBV19 CASADVTEYNSPLHF TGTGCCAGCGCCGATGTGACAGAATATAATTCACCCCTCCACTTT
TRBJ2-2 TRBD1 few TRBV5-1 CASSPDRGGGELFF TGCGCCAGCAGCCCCGACAGGGGCGGCGGGGAGCTGTTTTTT
TRBJ2-1 TRBD2 . TRBV11-1 CASSLTWTSRSEQFF TGTGCCAGCAGCCTCACCTGGACTAGTAGGAGTGAGCAGTTCTTC
TRBJ2-7 TRBD1 . TRBV5-6 CASSLGTGAYEQYF TGTGCCAGCAGCTTGGGGACAGGGGCCTACGAGCAGTACTTC
TRBJ1-2 . . TRBV5-6 CASSLGAEHYGYTF TGTGCCAGCAGCTTGGGGGCAGAACACTATGGCTACACCTTC
TRBJ2-7 TRBD2 . TRBV7-8 CAGSLRPSGRGLSKYF TGTGCCGGCAGCTTACGGCCTAGCGGGAGGGGTTTGTCCAAGTACTTC
TRBJ2-3 TRBD2 . TRBV7-2 CASAGGLLTDTQYF TGTGCCAGCGCGGGGGGGCTACTCACAGATACGCAGTATTTT
TRBJ1-5 . . TRBV7-6 CASSMSVRGGNQPQHF TGTGCCAGCAGCATGTCCGTAAGGGGTGGCAATCAGCCCCAGCATTTT